A single sample gave rise to the 27 T cell receptor beta chains below, sequenced in a study of blood T cell repertoires in COVID-19. Generated by immunoSEQ multiplex PCR, the TCRdb table keeps only in-frame clones and is missing some. The data show approximately 220,000 clones, 85% to 90% seen once. The sample comprised PBMCs or T cells enriched from blood (not recorded which). The receptors shown here come from a young woman in a cohort exposed to, infected with or recovered from COVID-19 (not recorded which).

The V call is TRBV27, the J call TRBJ1-2; TRBD1 aligns across 9 bases. Germline CDR1 and CDR2: MNHEY and SMNVEV (reference sequence). The CDR3 is made up of 13 amino acids. V shed 9 bases and J 8 bases; nucleotides not matched to a gene: 10. The CDR3 DNA follows: TGTGCCAGTTTTTCGACAGGGGGAGCAGGCTACACCTTC. This encodes CASFSTGGAGYTF.

The gene calls are TRBV11-2 and TRBJ1-1; TRBD1 might be the D (5 bases). The germline V gene has CDR1 SGHAT and CDR2 FQNNGV. V was cut by 0 bases and J by 5 bases, with 19 bases left in between. The CDR3 length is 17 residues. The CDR3 reads CASSLDPPTRVGTEAFF. The CDR3 DNA follows: TGTGCCAGCAGCTTAGATCCCCCTACCAGGGTGGGGACTGAAGCTTTCTTT.

This clone was detected a few times. V usage is TRBV6-1 and J usage is TRBJ1-2, with D maybe TRBD1 (5 bases). The CDR3 is made up of 13 amino acids. The germline V gene has CDR1 MNHNS and CDR2 SASEGT. Between the trimmed V and J ends, which lost 2 bases and 7 bases, there was a span of 11 bases. The CDR3, as DNA: TGTGCCAGCAGTGAAAAGCGGGGCTCTGGCTACACCTTC. It translates to CASSEKRGSGYTF.

This clone appeared once. The chain recombines TRBV28 with TRBJ1-2, with D hard to call. Germline V CDR1 and CDR2: MDHEN, SYDVKM. The CDR3 has 12 residues. V was clipped by 2 bases and J by 8 bases, with 9 bases between them. Here the CDR3 DNA reads TGTGCCAGCAGTTTAAGCGCATACGGCTACACCTTC. It codes for CASSLSAYGYTF.

The V gene is TRBV7-2, the J gene TRBJ2-4; 7 positions agree with TRBD2. The CDR3 covers 16 residues. Germline lookup yields CDR1 SGHTA and CDR2 FQGNSA. V lost 1 base, J lost 5 bases, and 8 bases stayed unmatched. In DNA, the CDR3 is TGTGCCAGCAGCTTAGTTGTAGCTAGCGGCCAAAACATTCAGTACTTC. Protein product: CASSLVVASGQNIQYF.

The CDR3 DNA follows: TGTGCCAGCAGTTTAAGTCGGGGAGCTAACTATGGCTACACCTTC. It codes for CASSLSRGANYGYTF. V usage is TRBV27 and J usage is TRBJ1-2, with D unclear. Trimming removed 2 bases from V and 0 bases from J, with 10 bases in between. This CDR3 region has 15 residues. Germline CDR1 is MNHEY and CDR2 is SMNVEV (reference sequence).

This rearrangement joins TRBV5-5 to TRBJ2-1, with D perhaps TRBD1 (5 bases). The V end was cut by 0 bases, the J end by 7 bases, with 14 bases between. The CDR3 consists of 15 residues. Germline V gene data show CDR1 as SGHKS and CDR2 as YYEKEE (reference sequence). CDR3 sequence reads: CASSLVTGLRNEQFF. CDR3 DNA: TGTGCCAGCAGCTTGGTAACAGGTTTAAGGAATGAGCAGTTCTTC.

This sequence joins TRBV5-4 and TRBJ2-1, with TRBD2 matching over 12 bases. From germline, CDR1 is SGHNT and CDR2 YYREEE (reference sequence). This CDR3 is 15 amino acids long. The J segment lost 10 bases and the V segment lost 4 bases, leaving 9 bases of the junction unmatched. The CDR3 DNA sequence: TGTGCCAGCAGCATACGGACTAGCGGGACCCTGGAGCAGTTCTTC. It translates to CASSIRTSGTLEQFF.

This chain links TRBV10-3 with TRBJ2-5; the match to TRBD2 covers 7 bases. Trimming cost V 0 bases and J 0 bases; bases outside gene matches: 10. CDR3 length: 18 amino acids. Germline V gene data show CDR1 as ENHRY and CDR2 as SYGVKD. This CDR3 reads CAISESQERGLYQETQYF. As DNA, the CDR3 is TGTGCCATCAGTGAGTCTCAGGAGCGGGGACTGTACCAAGAGACCCAGTACTTC.

CDR3 DNA: TGCGCCAGCAGTGAGTCTACAGGGGGCACTGAAGCTTTCTTT. Amino acid sequence: CASSESTGGTEAFF. The chain uses TRBV10-2 and TRBJ1-1; 8 positions match TRBD1. CDR1 and CDR2 from the germline V gene are WSHSY and SAAADI. The ends lost 0 bases at V and 4 bases at J; junction bases unmatched: 1. This CDR3 is built from 14 residues.

The V and J genes are TRBV5-6 and TRBJ1-4, with a possible D match to TRBD1 (6 bases). Germline V gene lookup returns CDR1 SGHDT and CDR2 YYEEEE. The length of the CDR3 is 14 residues. V was cut by 3 bases and J by 6 bases, with 12 bases left in between. The DNA of the CDR3 is TGTGCCAGCAGCTCTAGAGGGGGTCATGAAAAACTGTTTTTT. This translates into CASSSRGGHEKLFF.

Written as DNA, the CDR3 is TGTGCCAGCAGTTTACATACCAGCTACGAGCAGTACTTC. It yields the protein CASSLHTSYEQYF. J is TRBJ2-7 and V is TRBV28; no reliable D call. V lost 2 bases to trimming and J lost 3 bases, with 8 bases between them. The germline V gene has CDR1 MDHEN and CDR2 SYDVKM. The CDR3 runs 13 residues. Supplemented by reference TRBV28 and TRBJ2-7, the full variable domain reads DVKVTQSSRYLVKRTGEKVFLECVQDMDHENMFWYRQDPGLGLRLIYFSYDVKMKEKGDIPEGYSVSREKKERFSLILESASTNQTSMYLCASSLHTSYEQYFGPGTRLTVT.

The chain recombines TRBV5-1 with TRBJ2-7, with 9 bases that match TRBD1. Germline CDR1 SGHRS, CDR2 YFSETQ. Germline trimming cut 0 bases from V and 5 bases from J; bases unmatched to any gene: 3. The CDR3 runs 14 residues. CDR3 sequence reads: CASSLGTGADEQYF. For the CDR3, the DNA is TGCGCCAGCAGCTTGGGGACAGGGGCCGACGAGCAGTACTTC.

The J gene is TRBJ2-1, the V gene TRBV21-1; the D call in the table, TRBD1, was not verified against the DNA. TRBV21-1 is a known pseudogene. This CDR3 is built from 13 residues. This CDR3 reads CASSKRFSSQGFF. CDR3 in DNA: TGTGCCAGCAGCAAAAGGTTCTCATCCCAGGGGTTCTTC.

The rearrangement links TRBV19 to TRBJ2-3; a weak D match, TRBD2 (5 bases). This CDR3 region has 14 residues. V shed 4 bases and J shed 1 base, with 9 bases lying between them. Germline CDR1 reads LNHDA; CDR2 reads SQIVND (reference sequence). Here the CDR3 reads CASSSGSGTDTQYF. CDR3 nucleotide sequence: TGTGCCAGTAGTAGCGGGTCCGGCACAGATACGCAGTATTTT.

The chain joins TRBV27 to TRBJ2-3; D remains unclear. The CDR3 contains 14 residues. V lost 3 bases, J lost 5 bases, and 12 bases lay in between. In germline, CDR1 is MNHEY, CDR2 SMNVEV (reference sequence). The CDR3 is CASSLMPGKDTQYF. The CDR3 DNA reads as TGTGCCAGCAGTTTGATGCCAGGCAAAGATACGCAGTATTTT.

The chain joins TRBV11-3 to TRBJ2-1; 7 bases fit TRBD1. Trimming took 5 bases from V and 4 from J; bases not matched to a gene: 5. Germline CDR1 and CDR2: SGHNT and YENEEA. This CDR3 spans 14 amino acids. In DNA, the CDR3 is TGTGCCAGCAGCCCAGAGGGACAGTACAATGAGCAGTTCTTC. Translated: CASSPEGQYNEQFF.

This sequence joins TRBV5-4 and TRBJ2-1; 11 bases map to TRBD2. Germline values: CDR1 SGHNT, CDR2 YYREEE (reference sequence). This CDR3 spans 15 amino acids. The V segment lost 2 bases and the J segment 8 bases; nucleotides outside the gene matches: 6. The DNA of the CDR3 is TGTGCCAGCAGCTTAACTAGCGGGAGAGTGGATGAGCAGTTCTTC. Encoded protein: CASSLTSGRVDEQFF.

This clone was counted only a few times. The chain carries TRBV4-1 and TRBJ1-4; TRBD1 agrees at 7 bases. Trimming took 4 bases from V and 5 from J; bases not matched to a gene: 7. This CDR3 spans 15 amino acids. The germline gives CDR1 MGHRA, CDR2 YSYEKL. The DNA of the CDR3 is TGCGCCAGCAGCCGTATCGGGACAGCAAATGAAAAACTGTTTTTT. It translates to CASSRIGTANEKLFF.

This clone came up once. The chain combines TRBV11-3 with TRBJ1-1; unclear D gene. Between the trimmed V and J ends, which lost 5 bases and 3 bases, there was a span of 13 bases. The germline V gene has CDR1 SGHNT and CDR2 YENEEA. This CDR3 comprises 14 residues. CDR3 region: CASSTTGSDTEAFF. In DNA, the CDR3 is TGTGCCAGCAGCACCACCGGGTCCGACACTGAAGCTTTCTTT. Full variable domain (remainder filled in from reference TRBV11-3 and TRBJ1-1): EAGVVQSPRYKIIEKKQPVAFWCNPISGHNTLYWYLQNLGQGPELLIRYENEEAVDDSQLPKDRFSAERLKGVDSTLKIQPAELGDSAVYLCASSTTGSDTEAFFGQGTRLTVV.

Here the CDR3 reads CASSEMGQGTYNEQFF. The CDR3 region has the DNA TGTGCCAGCAGTGAAATGGGACAGGGGACCTACAATGAGCAGTTCTTC. V usage is TRBV6-4 and J usage is TRBJ2-1, with TRBD1 matching over 10 bases. J was trimmed by 2 bases and V by 3 bases; bases with no gene match: 4. This CDR3 is built from 16 residues. In germline, CDR1 is MRHNA, CDR2 SNTAGT.

The chain uses TRBV9 and TRBJ2-1; 8 nucleotides align to TRBD2. Per germline, CDR1 SGDLS and CDR2 YYNGEE. V gave up 4 bases and J gave up 7 bases; unmatched junction bases: 13. The CDR3 is 16 residues long. DNA for the CDR3: TGTGCCAGCAGCCCCGGGGGGGGGAGAGGAGAGAATGAGCAGTTCTTC. Encoded protein: CASSPGGGRGENEQFF.

This clone was counted a few times. The chain has TRBV10-1 and TRBJ2-1; TRBD1 matches at 9 bases. The CDR3 runs to 15 residues. Germline V lookup: CDR1 WNHNN, CDR2 SYGVQD (reference sequence). V shed 8 bases, J shed 13 bases, and the junction held 18 bases outside the gene matches. The CDR3 DNA sequence: TGCGCCAGCGGGGATGCCGGGACAGGGAGCCGCGTACAGTTCTTC. Amino acids: CASGDAGTGSRVQFF.

The chain couples TRBV29-1 to TRBJ2-7; no definite D call. Germline V gives CDR1 SQVTM, CDR2 ANQGSEA. The V end was cut by 3 bases, the J end by 3 bases, with 12 bases between. This CDR3 has 13 residues. Here the CDR3 DNA reads TGCAGCGTTGAGCGTCAGAGAGGCTACGAGCAGTACTTC. Its protein product is CSVERQRGYEQYF.

This chain uses TRBV7-6 with TRBJ2-1, with 14 bases that match TRBD2. J lost 9 bases, V lost 4 bases, and 5 bases had no gene match. CDR3 size: 15 residues. Looked up from germline, CDR1 is SGHVS and CDR2 is FNYEAQ. The CDR3 sequence is CASSSQGLAGVEQFF. DNA for the CDR3: TGTGCCAGCAGCTCCCAGGGACTAGCGGGAGTTGAGCAGTTCTTC. The complete variable domain, with remaining parts taken from reference TRBV7-6 and TRBJ2-1, reads GAGVSQSPRYKVTKRGQDVALRCDPISGHVSLYWYRQALGQGPEFLTYFNYEAQQDKSGLPNDRFSAERPEGSISTLTIQRTEQRDSAMYRCASSSQGLAGVEQFFGPGTRLTVL.

This chain connects TRBV3-1 (or the pseudogene TRBV3-2) to TRBJ1-2; 9 bases map to TRBD1. The CDR3 is 14 amino acids. With V trimmed by 1 base and J by 8 bases, 5 bases remained unmatched. CDR1 and CDR2 from the germline V gene are LGHDT and YNNKEL (reference sequence). For the CDR3, the DNA is TGTGCCAGCAGCCAAGCACAGGGGGCGCGGGGCTACACCTTC. It codes for CASSQAQGARGYTF.

The CDR3 loop is CASTPTREEGEKLFF. As DNA, the CDR3 is TGTGCCAGTACCCCAACCCGGGAAGAGGGTGAAAAACTGTTTTTT. The V gene is TRBV19, the J gene TRBJ1-4, with D unclear. CDR1 and CDR2 (germline): LNHDA, SQIVND (reference sequence). V was clipped by 7 bases and J by 7 bases, with 19 bases between them. The CDR3 totals 15 residues.